This passage covers 29 T cell receptor beta chains from one sample sequenced in a study of cytomegalovirus exposure and HLA in healthy donors. Researchers ran the PCR with 60 Vbeta and 13 Jbeta primers. The protocol was immunoSEQ multiplex PCR, while the TCRdb copy is restricted to in-frame clones and leaves out a portion. The table has approximately 110,000 clones, approximately 76% seen once. The sequenced sample consisted of PBMCs. The receptors were sampled from a woman aged 50 to 60 in good health and CMV-seropositive.

V usage is TRBV9 and J usage is TRBJ2-1, with 11 bases matching TRBD2. The V gene's germline CDR1 is SGDLS and CDR2 YYNGEE. The CDR3 consists of 15 residues. V gave up 1 base and J gave up 8 bases; unmatched junction bases: 5. This CDR3 reads CASSVLAGGGDEQFF. The CDR3 nucleotides read TGTGCCAGCAGCGTACTAGCGGGAGGTGGGGATGAGCAGTTCTTC.

The chain couples TRBV19 to TRBJ2-5, with 13 bases lining up with TRBD2. CDR3 size: 17 residues. Per germline, CDR1 LNHDA and CDR2 SQIVND (reference sequence). V shed 3 bases and J 2 bases; nucleotides not matched to a gene: 6. The CDR3 region has the DNA TGTGCCAGTAGTATGGGGACTAGCGGGACCTTACAAGAGACCCAGTACTTC. This gives the protein CASSMGTSGTLQETQYF. Filled out from reference TRBV19 and TRBJ2-5, the complete variable domain reads DGGITQSPKYLFRKEGQNVTLSCEQNLNHDAMYWYRQDPGQGLRLIYYSQIVNDFQKGDIAEGYSVSREKKESFPLTVTSAQKNPTAFYLCASSMGTSGTLQETQYFGPGTRLLVL.

The chain has TRBV19 and TRBJ2-1; TRBD1 matches at 10 bases. In germline, CDR1 is LNHDA, CDR2 SQIVND (reference sequence). The V and J ends lost 3 bases and 3 bases, in that order; junction bases with no gene match: 2. This CDR3 comprises 15 residues. The CDR3 is CASSMWDRGYNEQFF. For the CDR3, the DNA is TGTGCCAGTAGTATGTGGGACAGGGGCTACAATGAGCAGTTCTTC.

This clone was counted only a few times. The chain uses TRBV29-1 and TRBJ2-1; maybe TRBD1 (6 bases). The CDR3 runs 13 residues. CDR1 SQVTM and CDR2 ANQGSEA come from the germline V gene. V was clipped by 4 bases and J by 4 bases, with 11 bases between them. The CDR3 region is CSVVFQGYNEQFF. DNA for the CDR3: TGCAGCGTTGTTTTCCAGGGGTACAATGAGCAGTTCTTC.

This clone appeared a single time. An end of the junction differs from the germline gene, which may be a read error. Here the CDR3 reads CASSPPTGKRSTNTQYF. CDR3 sequence (DNA): TGTGCCAGCAGTCCCCCCACAGGGAAAAGGAGCACAAATACGCAGTATTTT. V is TRBV28 and J is TRBJ2-3, with D possibly matching TRBD1 (6 bases). The CDR3 runs 17 residues. In germline, CDR1 is MDHEN, CDR2 SYDVKM.

This clone was counted a single time. The chain employs TRBV4-2 and TRBJ1-2, with D uncertain. CDR1 is LGHNA, CDR2 YNFKEQ, per germline. This CDR3 comprises 13 residues. The germline V and J ends were trimmed by 0 bases and 8 bases, with 10 bases remaining between them. DNA for the CDR3: TGTGCCAGCAGCCAAGAGCGCGCCCGGGGCTACACCTTC. Residues: CASSQERARGYTF.

There are a few counts of this clone. The chain employs TRBV18 and TRBJ1-1, with D possibly being TRBD1 (5 bases). The V and J ends lost 6 bases and 3 bases respectively, with 11 bases between them. This CDR3 region has 13 residues. The germline CDR1 and CDR2 sequences are KGHSH and LQKENI. The CDR3 DNA reads as TGTGCCAGCTCCGGGGGAATAGACACTGAAGCTTTCTTT. Protein product: CASSGGIDTEAFF.

A note on this clone: The same CDR3 also results from other DNA sequences found in this sample. V and J are TRBV7-2 and TRBJ2-7; the D is unclear. Per the germline V gene, CDR1 is SGHTA and CDR2 is FQGNSA. The CDR3 has 14 residues. V lost 1 base and J lost 2, with 9 bases in between. CDR3 loop: CASSLDRVAYEQYF. The CDR3 bases are TGTGCCAGCAGCTTAGATCGGGTAGCCTACGAGCAGTACTTC.

The gene calls are TRBV7-3 and TRBJ2-2; 7 nucleotides match TRBD1. With V trimmed by 3 bases and J by 2 bases, 6 bases remained unmatched. Germline CDR1 reads SGHTA; CDR2 reads FQGTGA. The CDR3 spans 16 residues. CDR3 region: CASSFLTGSNTGELFF. As DNA, the CDR3 is TGTGCCAGCAGCTTCCTGACAGGGTCCAACACCGGGGAGCTGTTTTTT.

The rearrangement joins TRBV2 to TRBJ1-2; weak D call: TRBD1 (5 bases). Germline V CDR1 and CDR2: SNHLY, FYNNEI. Trimming shortened V by 10 bases and J by 4 bases, and 19 bases separated the two germline ends. The CDR3 length is 14 residues. The DNA of the CDR3 is TGTGCCACCACCCTGGGGGGACGGAGCTATGGCTACACCTTC. Its translation: CATTLGGRSYGYTF. Full variable domain (rest looked up from reference TRBV2 and TRBJ1-2): EPEVTQTPSHQVTQMGQEVILRCVPISNHLYFYWYRQILGQKVEFLVSFYNNEISEKSEIFDDQFSVERPDGSNFTLKIRSTKLEDSAMYFCATTLGGRSYGYTFGSGTRLTVV.

V is TRBV18 and J is TRBJ1-5; D uncertain. Germline lookup yields CDR1 KGHSH and CDR2 LQKENI. The CDR3 is 16 residues long. V was clipped by 4 bases and J by 4 bases, with 17 bases between them. Written as DNA, the CDR3 is TGTGCCAGCTCACTAACGGAGTTCCGGGGAAATCAGCCCCAGCATTTT. It specifies CASSLTEFRGNQPQHF.

This clone showed up just a few times. The chain uses TRBV14 and TRBJ2-3, with TRBD2 as a possible D gene (7 bases). Germline assignment: CDR1 SGHDN and CDR2 FVKESK. V lost 5 bases to trimming and J lost 2 bases, with 23 bases between them. The CDR3 has 18 residues. This CDR3 is CASSSRRRGGRYTDTQYF. The CDR3, as DNA: TGTGCCAGCAGCAGCCGAAGGAGGGGGGGACGTTACACAGATACGCAGTATTTT.

This CDR3 reads CASSPGLAADTQYF. CDR3 bases: TGCGCCAGCAGCCCGGGACTAGCGGCAGATACGCAGTATTTT. The chain links TRBV5-1 to TRBJ2-3; 11 bases align to TRBD2. Germline V gene lookup returns CDR1 SGHRS and CDR2 YFSETQ. The CDR3 is made up of 14 amino acids. V dropped 4 bases and J dropped 4; count of bases not matched to a gene: 2.

The chain has TRBV2 and TRBJ1-4; 9 bases agree with TRBD1. The germline gives CDR1 SNHLY, CDR2 FYNNEI. Germline trimming cut 6 bases from V and 7 bases from J; bases unmatched to any gene: 6. The CDR3 length is 14 residues. The DNA for the CDR3 is TGTGCCAGCAGCTCACAGGGGGCCGGTGAAAAACTGTTTTTT. It encodes CASSSQGAGEKLFF.

The chain is built from TRBV2 and TRBJ2-2; TRBD2 matches 8 bases. Trimming cost V 5 bases and J 2 bases; bases outside gene matches: 7. The CDR3 runs to 16 residues. Germline CDR1 and CDR2: SNHLY and FYNNEI. The CDR3 reads CASSKEAGVNTGELFF. The CDR3 DNA reads TGTGCCAGCAGTAAAGAAGCGGGGGTCAACACCGGGGAGCTGTTTTTT.

The rearrangement links TRBV27 to TRBJ2-5, with 11 bases lining up with TRBD1. The DNA matches TRBJ2-7 better at its end, which makes the J call doubtful. CDR1 is MNHEY, CDR2 SMNVEV, per germline (reference sequence). This CDR3 has 15 amino acids. CDR3 DNA: TGTGCCAGCAGTATGCCGGGACAGGGGGACTACGAGCAGTACTTC. Protein sequence: CASSMPGQGDYEQYF.

The V gene is TRBV6-5, the J gene TRBJ1-1; 7 bases align to TRBD1. CDR1 and CDR2 from the germline V gene are MNHEY and SVGAGI. The CDR3 is made up of 13 amino acids. V lost 10 bases, J lost 6 bases, and 11 bases stayed unmatched. The CDR3 DNA reads TGTGCCACCTCGGGACAGAACTCCGCTGAAGCTTTCTTT. This codes for CATSGQNSAEAFF.

There are a few counts of this clone. The chain is built from TRBV5-1 and TRBJ1-4, with TRBD1 identical over 9 bases. CDR1 SGHRS and CDR2 YFSETQ come from the germline V gene. The CDR3 runs 17 residues. V was clipped by 2 bases and J by 3 bases; unmatched bases: 8. The CDR3 DNA reads TGCGCCAGCAGCTTAATGCCACAGGGGGCGGCTAATGAAAAACTGTTTTTT. It codes for CASSLMPQGAANEKLFF.

The rearrangement joins TRBV7-2 to TRBJ2-3, with 11 bases aligning to TRBD2. V lost 5 bases, J lost 2 bases, and 9 bases stayed unmatched. The CDR3 sequence is 17 residues long. CDR1 SGHTA and CDR2 FQGNSA come from the germline V gene. CDR3 sequence (DNA): TGTGCCAGCAGCGACACAACTAGCGGGAGACCCACAGATACGCAGTATTTT. The encoded protein is CASSDTTSGRPTDTQYF.

The chain employs TRBV27 and TRBJ2-1, with D possibly TRBD2 on 6 matching bases. Per germline, CDR1 MNHEY and CDR2 SMNVEV (reference sequence). Trimming shortened V by 2 bases and J by 0 bases, and 8 bases separated the two germline ends. The CDR3 is 15 amino acids. The CDR3 here is CASSLRESSYNEQFF. The CDR3 nucleotides read TGTGCCAGCAGTTTACGGGAGAGCTCCTACAATGAGCAGTTCTTC.

This rearrangement joins TRBV10-3 to TRBJ2-2, with D perhaps TRBD1 (6 bases). V lost 8 bases and J lost 0, with 10 bases in between. Germline V gives CDR1 ENHRY, CDR2 SYGVKD. The CDR3 has 14 residues. The CDR3 spells CAIHGDTNTGELFF. The CDR3 nucleotides read TGTGCCATCCATGGGGACACGAACACCGGGGAGCTGTTTTTT.

This clone has only one observation. This sequence joins TRBV6-5 and TRBJ1-2, with D possibly TRBD1 on 5 matching bases. This CDR3 has 15 amino acids. Trimming shortened V by 7 bases and J by 3 bases, and 18 bases separated the two germline ends. The germline CDR1 and CDR2 sequences are MNHEY and SVGAGI. The CDR3 coding sequence is TGTGCCAGCAATATCGACAGAAATAGAGACTATGGCTACACCTTC. Protein sequence: CASNIDRNRDYGYTF.

Written as DNA, the CDR3 is TGCAGCGTGCAGACAGGCCTCGACGAGCAGTACTTC. Translating gives CSVQTGLDEQYF. The genes are TRBV29-1 and TRBJ2-7; maybe TRBD1 (6 bases). The CDR3 sequence is 12 residues long. V lost 6 bases to trimming and J lost 5 bases, with 14 bases between them. The V gene's germline CDR1 is SQVTM and CDR2 ANQGSEA.

This clone was detected only once. This rearrangement joins TRBV4-2 to TRBJ2-7, with D perhaps TRBD2 (7 bases). V lost 4 bases to trimming and J lost 0 bases, with 16 bases between them. The CDR3 is 16 residues long. CDR1 is LGHNA and CDR2 is YNFKEQ in the germline V gene. The CDR3 DNA sequence: TGTGCCAGCAGCCGGGGGGGCGGGGGCCCCTCCTACGAGCAGTACTTC. This translates into CASSRGGGGPSYEQYF.

The count of this clone is one. This chain links TRBV5-4 with TRBJ1-1; 7 bases map to TRBD1. Trimming at V came to 4 bases and at J to 3 bases, leaving 9 bases not matched to a gene. The CDR3 has 15 residues. Per the germline V gene, CDR1 is SGHNT and CDR2 is YYREEE (reference sequence). The CDR3 region has the DNA TGTGCCAGCAGCAGCAGACAGGGATTGGACACTGAAGCTTTCTTT. Its translation is CASSSRQGLDTEAFF.

This chain uses TRBV2 with TRBJ2-7; 9 nucleotides match TRBD2. Germline-derived CDR1 and CDR2 are SNHLY and FYNNEI. The CDR3 is 15 amino acids. V dropped 3 bases and J dropped 6; count of bases not matched to a gene: 9. CDR3 residues: CASSEEREAWSEQYF. The CDR3 DNA sequence: TGTGCCAGCAGTGAGGAGCGGGAGGCCTGGAGCGAGCAGTACTTC.

The rearrangement joins TRBV6-1 to TRBJ1-1, with unresolved D. V shed 4 bases and J shed 10 bases, with 16 bases lying between them. Germline V gene sequence: CDR1 MNHNS, CDR2 SASEGT. The CDR3 is 13 amino acids. The CDR3 here is CASSVRRERGAFF. The CDR3, as DNA: TGTGCCAGCAGTGTTCGCCGGGAGAGAGGAGCTTTCTTT.

The chain uses TRBV5-1 and TRBJ2-7, with TRBD1 as a possible D gene (6 bases). CDR3 length equals 14 residues. V was pared by 4 bases and J by 2 bases, with 13 bases between. The V gene's germline CDR1 is SGHRS and CDR2 YFSETQ. CDR3 in DNA: TGCGCCAGCAGCAAACAGGGCCCAACCTACGAGCAGTACTTC. Translated: CASSKQGPTYEQYF.

The chain couples TRBV6-5 to TRBJ2-3, with TRBD1 matching over 8 bases. The CDR3 has 14 residues. Trimming at V came to 0 bases and at J to 6 bases, leaving 2 bases not matched to a gene. Germline loops: CDR1 MNHEY, CDR2 SVGAGI. In DNA, the CDR3 is TGTGCCAGCAGTTACTCGACAGGGGCTGATACGCAGTATTTT. Translating it yields CASSYSTGADTQYF.